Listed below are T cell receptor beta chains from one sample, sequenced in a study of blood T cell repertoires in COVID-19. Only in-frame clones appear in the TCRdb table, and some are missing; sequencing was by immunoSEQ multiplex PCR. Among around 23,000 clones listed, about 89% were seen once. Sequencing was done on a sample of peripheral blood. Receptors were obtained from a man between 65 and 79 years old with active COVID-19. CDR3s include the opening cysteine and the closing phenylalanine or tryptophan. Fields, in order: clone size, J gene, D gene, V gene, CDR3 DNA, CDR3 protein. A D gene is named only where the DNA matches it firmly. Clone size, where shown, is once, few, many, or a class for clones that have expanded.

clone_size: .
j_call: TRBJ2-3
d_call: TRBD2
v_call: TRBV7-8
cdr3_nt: TGTGCCAGCAGTTTAGCCCCGGGACTAGAGGATCCCTATACGCAGTATTTT
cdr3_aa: CASSLAPGLEDPYTQYF

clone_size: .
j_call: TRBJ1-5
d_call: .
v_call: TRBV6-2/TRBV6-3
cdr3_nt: TGTGCCAGCAGTTGGGGACGGGGGGCAATCCAGCCCCAGCATTTT
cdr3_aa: CASSWGRGAIQPQHF

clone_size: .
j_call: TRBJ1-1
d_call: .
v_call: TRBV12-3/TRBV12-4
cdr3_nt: TGTGCCAGCAGCCGAACCGGGACCCTGGAGGGTTTCTTT
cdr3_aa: CASSRTGTLEGFF

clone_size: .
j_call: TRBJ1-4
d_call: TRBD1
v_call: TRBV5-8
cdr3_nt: TGTGCCAGCAGCCTGAGGGACAGGTTCTCTGAAAAACTGTTTTTT
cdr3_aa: CASSLRDRFSEKLFF

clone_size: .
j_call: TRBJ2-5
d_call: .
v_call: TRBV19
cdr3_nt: TGTGCCAGTAGTATCGGCAGGGGACAAGAGACCCAGTACTTC
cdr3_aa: CASSIGRGQETQYF

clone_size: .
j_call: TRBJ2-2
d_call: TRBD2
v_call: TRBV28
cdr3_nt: TGTGCCAGCAGGCCTAGCGGAGGCGGGGAGCTGTTTTTT
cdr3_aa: CASRPSGGGELFF

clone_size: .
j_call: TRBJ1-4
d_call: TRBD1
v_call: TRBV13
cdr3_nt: TGTGCCAGCAGCTCAACAGGGGACGGGGAAAAACTGTTTTTT
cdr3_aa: CASSSTGDGEKLFF

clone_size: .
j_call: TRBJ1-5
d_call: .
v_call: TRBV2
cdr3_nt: TGTGCCAGCAGTGGGCAAGGGGCTCGGAGCAATCAGCCCCAGCATTTT
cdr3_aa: CASSGQGARSNQPQHF

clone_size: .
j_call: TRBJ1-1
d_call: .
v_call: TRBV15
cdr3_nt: TGTGCCACCAGCAGAGTGGCCAGGGCGAACACTGAAGCTTTCTTT
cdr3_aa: CATSRVARANTEAFF

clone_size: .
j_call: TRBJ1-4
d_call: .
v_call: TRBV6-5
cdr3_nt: TGTGCCAGCACACGGGATCCTAATGAAAAACTGTTTTTT
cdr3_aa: CASTRDPNEKLFF

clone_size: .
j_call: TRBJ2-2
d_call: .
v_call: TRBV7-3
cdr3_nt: TGTGCCAGCAGCTCACTTGGGCCCGGGGAGCTGTTTTTT
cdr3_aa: CASSSLGPGELFF

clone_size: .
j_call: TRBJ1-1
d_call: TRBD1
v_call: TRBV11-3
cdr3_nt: TGTGCCAGCAGCTTCGGACAGGGCACTGAAGCTTTCTTT
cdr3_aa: CASSFGQGTEAFF

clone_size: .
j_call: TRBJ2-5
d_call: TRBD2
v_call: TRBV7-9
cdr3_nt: TGTGCCAGCAGCTTAGGCTTAGGGCGGGGGGGCGAGGAGACCCAGTACTTC
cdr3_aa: CASSLGLGRGGEETQYF

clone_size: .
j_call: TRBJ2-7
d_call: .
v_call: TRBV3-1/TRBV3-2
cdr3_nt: TGTGCCAGCAGCCAAGATAGAGCCTCTCAGCGGCCTCCCGAGGTGTACGAGCAGTACTTC
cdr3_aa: CASSQDRASQRPPEVYEQYF

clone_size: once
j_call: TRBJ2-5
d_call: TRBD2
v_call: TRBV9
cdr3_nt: TGTGCCAGCAGCGGGACTAGCGGGAGTTTAGAGACCCAGTACTTC
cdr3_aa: CASSGTSGSLETQYF

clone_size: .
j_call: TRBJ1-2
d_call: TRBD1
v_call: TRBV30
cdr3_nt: TGTGCCTGGAGTCCAAACGTCGACAGGGTGGGCGGCTACACCTTC
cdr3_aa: CAWSPNVDRVGGYTF

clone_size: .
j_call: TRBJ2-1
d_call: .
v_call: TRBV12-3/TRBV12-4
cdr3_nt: TGTGCCAGCAGTCCCCAAGCGTACAATGAGCAGTTCTTC
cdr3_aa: CASSPQAYNEQFF

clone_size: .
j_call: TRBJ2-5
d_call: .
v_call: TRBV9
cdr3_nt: TGTGCCAGCAGCGTAGGACAACGGCAAGAGACCCAGTACTTC
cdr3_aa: CASSVGQRQETQYF

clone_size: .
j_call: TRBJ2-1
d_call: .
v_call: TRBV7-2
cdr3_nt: TGTGCCAGCAGCGCCACTAGTGCGGGATACAATGAGCAGTTCTTC
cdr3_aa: CASSATSAGYNEQFF

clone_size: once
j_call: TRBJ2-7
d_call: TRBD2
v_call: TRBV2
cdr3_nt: TGTGCCAGCAGTGAGCCCGGACTAGCGGAACCGTACGAGCAGTACTTC
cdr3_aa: CASSEPGLAEPYEQYF

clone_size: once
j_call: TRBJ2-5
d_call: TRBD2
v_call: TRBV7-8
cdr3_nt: TGTGCCAGCAGCCCAAGCGGGAGGGCCCGGGAGACCCAGTACTTC
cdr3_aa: CASSPSGRARETQYF

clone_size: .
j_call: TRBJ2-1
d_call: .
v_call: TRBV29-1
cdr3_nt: TGCAGCGTTGGGCAAACAGGGTATGAGCAGTTCTTC
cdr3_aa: CSVGQTGYEQFF

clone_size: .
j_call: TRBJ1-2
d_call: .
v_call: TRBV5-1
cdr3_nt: TGCGCCAGCTTTTCGGGGGGCCGTGAGGAGGGCTACACCTTC
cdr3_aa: CASFSGGREEGYTF